This is a list of T cell receptor beta chains from one sample in a study of OX40 agonist ivuxolimab in advanced cancers. The data were produced by immunoSEQ multiplex PCR, yet TCRdb's version contains in-frame clones alone and is incomplete. Among approximately 120,000 clones listed, 92% were seen once. The specimen comprised CD4+ or CD8+ T cells sorted from blood, sampled in a trial of the OX40 agonist ivuxolimab. The receptors shown here come from an adult with an advanced solid tumor such as melanoma, head and neck, liver or kidney cancer. CDR3s include the opening cysteine and the closing phenylalanine or tryptophan. The order of the fields is J gene, V gene, CDR3 protein.

>TRBJ2-7|TRBV19
CASSIEQGAAGGEQYF
>TRBJ1-1|TRBV6-5
CASSYSGGKMNTEAFF
>TRBJ1-2|TRBV7-9
CASSLGTDYGYTF
>TRBJ2-3|TRBV7-3
CASSYGLVTDTQYF
>TRBJ2-3|TRBV4-3
CASSRDRGQTDTQYF
>TRBJ2-5|TRBV5-1
CASSLAQETQYF
>TRBJ1-1|TRBV6-5
CASGPPGTEAFF
>TRBJ2-7|TRBV2
CASKVTGYEQYF
>TRBJ1-6|TRBV6-6
CASSQALGQGSPLHF
>TRBJ2-1|TRBV19
CASSVYNEQFF
>TRBJ2-1|TRBV29-1
CSGQLAGGPVGVDEQFF
>TRBJ2-7|TRBV11-3
CASSSNVLAGEYEQYF
>TRBJ2-1|TRBV29-1
CSVFRTSGINNEQFF
>TRBJ1-1|TRBV2
CASSTTKRAEAFF